This entry is about one T cell receptor (beta chain). Its target is not known. Sequence at one end of the junction differs from germline and may be a read error. This entry is derived from a study of post-analysis software for immune sequencing data. Study in general: As for disease course, relapsing-remitting, secondary progressive and progressive-relapsing multiple sclerosis were all included.

Overall study results and limits: There was significantly lower normalized Chao1 diversity in multiple sclerosis patients than in controls. Pronounced co-clustering by F measure was evident among identically batched samples. Four to six TRBV segments were significantly more frequent in patients than in controls. TRBV5-6, TRBV5-1 and TRBV20-1 were among these segments.

Libraries were made from TCR beta cDNA, and they carried unique molecular identifiers. cDNA molecules numbering roughly 0.5 million came from roughly 1 to 10 million T cells. TCRdb itself ran the PCR reads through MiXCR, one entry per CDR3 protein. Of about half a million distinct CDR3 sequences detected, approximately 31% appear once; the ten largest clones hold about 6%. Germline assignment: CDR1 SGHAT and CDR2 FQNNGV. This CDR3 has 15 amino acids. This chain connects TRBV11-2 to TRBJ2-1; 10 bases line up with TRBD2. The sequenced material came from blood. This clonotype was obtained from a girl aged 2 to 17 with multiple sclerosis. CDR3 sequence: CASSSGLAAYNKQFF. The CDR3 DNA is TGTGCCAGCAGCTCCGGACTAGCGGCCTACAATAAGCAGTTCTTC. Combining the CDR3 with reference TRBV11-2 and TRBJ2-1 gives the whole variable domain EAGVAQSPRYKIIEKRQSVAFWCNPISGHATLYWYQQILGQGPKLLIQFQNNGVVDDSQLPKDRFSAERLKGVDSTLKIQPAKLEDSAVYLCASSSGLAAYNKQFFGPGTRLTVL.